The 15 T cell receptor beta chains listed next were all sequenced from one sample in a study of control samples from healthy donors and cancer patients. The table came from immunoSEQ multiplex PCR; TCRdb's copy has only in-frame clones and leaves some out. The data hold 170,000 or so clones, with approximately 90% observed a single time. Material for sequencing was blood. All receptors come from a man between 25 and 39 years old in good health.

The chain links TRBV7-2 to TRBJ1-6; D is uncertain. Germline-derived CDR1 and CDR2 are SGHTA and FQGNSA. This CDR3 is built from 16 residues. V was cut by 0 bases and J by 9 bases, with 15 bases left in between. The CDR3 spells CASSLAGRTRGSPLHF. The CDR3, as DNA: TGTGCCAGCAGCTTAGCTGGCAGGACCCGGGGTTCACCCCTCCACTTT.

The rearrangement uses TRBV5-6 and TRBJ1-1; D is possibly TRBD1 (5 bases). Between the trimmed V and J ends, which lost 2 bases and 8 bases, there was a span of 13 bases. From germline, CDR1 is SGHDT and CDR2 YYEEEE. The length of the CDR3 is 13 residues. DNA for the CDR3: TGTGCCAGCAGCTTCGGGGCGGAAGGCGAAGCTTTCTTT. Its translation: CASSFGAEGEAFF.

The chain couples TRBV10-2 to TRBJ1-1; a weak D match, TRBD1 (5 bases). The V and J ends lost 4 bases and 5 bases respectively, with 32 bases between them. This CDR3 contains 20 residues. Germline V gene lookup returns CDR1 WSHSY and CDR2 SAAADI. The CDR3 DNA is TGCGCCAGCAGTGTTCCCCTCTACCAGACCCCGGGACGGGGTGGAACTGAAGCTTTCTTT. The encoded protein is CASSVPLYQTPGRGGTEAFF.

This clone was counted only a few times. The genes are TRBV9 and TRBJ2-7; D might be TRBD1 or TRBD2, each matching 6 bases. Trimming took off 2 bases at V and 1 base at J, with 10 bases between the two ends. The germline gives CDR1 SGDLS, CDR2 YYNGEE. The CDR3 loop spans 14 amino acids. For the CDR3, the DNA is TGTGCCAGCAGCGTTACAGGGAGGTCCTACGAGCAGTACTTC. Encoded protein: CASSVTGRSYEQYF.

V usage is TRBV27 and J usage is TRBJ1-5; TRBD1 might be the D (5 bases). With 6 bases removed from V and 2 bases from J, the gap between germline ends came to 14 bases. Germline CDR1 reads MNHEY; CDR2 reads SMNVEV (reference sequence). The CDR3 runs to 15 residues. This CDR3 reads CASRSFGAGNQPQHF. The CDR3, as DNA: TGTGCCAGCAGATCTTTTGGGGCGGGCAATCAGCCCCAGCATTTT.

The chain combines TRBV28 with TRBJ1-2; 7 bases map to TRBD1. Germline V CDR1 and CDR2: MDHEN, SYDVKM. The length of the CDR3 is 12 residues. V gave up 7 bases and J gave up 3 bases; unmatched junction bases: 2. CDR3 DNA sequence: TGTGCCAGCATTGGGACAGACTATGGCTACACCTTC. Translated, it gives CASIGTDYGYTF.

V and J are TRBV5-1 and TRBJ1-1; 7 nucleotides align to TRBD1. Germline V CDR1 and CDR2: SGHRS, YFSETQ. The V gene end was trimmed by 4 bases and the J gene end by 1 base; junction bases not matched to a gene: 7. The CDR3 covers 15 residues. The CDR3 sequence: CASSVGTVRNTEAFF. The CDR3 DNA reads as TGCGCCAGCAGCGTCGGGACAGTTAGGAACACTGAAGCTTTCTTT.

The gene calls are TRBV10-3 and TRBJ1-1; 11 positions match TRBD1. Germline lookup yields CDR1 ENHRY and CDR2 SYGVKD. V lost 6 bases to trimming and J lost 10 bases; unmatched junction nucleotides: 7. The CDR3 has 13 residues. The CDR3 region has the DNA TGTGCCATCAGGGACAGGGGGCTTCTTACAGCTTTCTTT. Translating it yields CAIRDRGLLTAFF.

The CDR3 reads CASSHMDRADTEAFF. The CDR3 DNA follows: TGTGCCAGCAGCCATATGGACAGGGCGGACACTGAAGCTTTCTTT. The gene calls are TRBV7-9 and TRBJ1-1, with 8 nucleotides matching TRBD1. With 5 bases clipped from V and 3 bases from J, the junction kept 8 bases outside the gene matches. This CDR3 comprises 15 residues. CDR1 and CDR2 from the germline V gene are SEHNR and FQNEAQ (reference sequence).

This CDR3 reads CASSVPSGGPPGELFF. The CDR3 coding sequence is TGTGCCAGCAGCGTACCTAGCGGGGGACCCCCCGGGGAGCTGTTTTTT. The chain joins TRBV5-4 to TRBJ2-2, with 10 bases fitting TRBD2. The CDR3 loop spans 16 amino acids. The germline CDR1 and CDR2 sequences are SGHNT and YYREEE (reference sequence). Trimming cost V 4 bases and J 6 bases; bases outside gene matches: 9. Using reference TRBV5-4 and TRBJ2-2 for the parts outside the CDR3, the full variable domain is ETGVTQSPTHLIKTRGQQVTLRCSSQSGHNTVSWYQQALGQGPQFIFQYYREEENGRGNFPPRFSGLQFPNYSSELNVNALELDDSALYLCASSVPSGGPPGELFFGEGSRLTVL.

The chain couples TRBV9 to TRBJ2-2; D gene uncertain. The germline V gene encodes CDR1 SGDLS and CDR2 YYNGEE. CDR3 size: 13 residues. V was cut by 0 bases and J by 6 bases, with 6 bases left in between. The DNA of the CDR3 is TGTGCCAGCAGCGTAGCTTTGTCCGGGGAGCTGTTTTTT. This translates into CASSVALSGELFF.

The rearrangement joins TRBV7-9 to TRBJ1-1, with D perhaps TRBD1 (6 bases). CDR1 and CDR2 from the germline V gene are SEHNR and FQNEAQ (reference sequence). CDR3 size: 16 residues. The V end was cut by 4 bases, the J end by 0 bases, with 15 bases between. CDR3 amino acids: CASSSAPTGMNTEAFF. DNA of the CDR3: TGTGCCAGCAGCTCGGCCCCGACAGGAATGAACACTGAAGCTTTCTTT.

The V gene is TRBV5-5, the J gene TRBJ1-1, with a possible D match to TRBD1 (6 bases). The CDR3 length is 13 residues. V shed 1 base and J shed 6 bases, with 10 bases lying between them. The germline CDR1 and CDR2 sequences are SGHKS and YYEKEE (reference sequence). The CDR3 DNA is TGTGCCAGCAGCTTGCCCGGGGGCCCTGAAGCTTTCTTT. This codes for CASSLPGGPEAFF.

The chain recombines TRBV3-1 (or the pseudogene TRBV3-2) with TRBJ1-6; maybe TRBD1 (5 bases). Germline V lookup: CDR1 LGHDT, CDR2 YNNKEL (reference sequence). The CDR3 contains 15 residues. Trimming left V 5 bases short and J 7 bases short, with 15 bases between. The chain's CDR3 is CASSAGGTKNSPLHF. The CDR3 coding sequence is TGTGCCAGCAGCGCGGGGGGGACCAAAAATTCACCCCTCCACTTT.

The chain uses TRBV30 and TRBJ1-6; TRBD1 matches 8 bases. Trimming took 1 base from V and 4 from J; bases not matched to a gene: 9. Per the germline V gene, CDR1 is GTSNPN and CDR2 is SVGIG (reference sequence). The length of the CDR3 is 17 residues. The CDR3 bases are TGTGCCTGGAGTGGGGGTGACAGGGGCTCTTATAATTCACCCCTCCACTTT. This codes for CAWSGGDRGSYNSPLHF.